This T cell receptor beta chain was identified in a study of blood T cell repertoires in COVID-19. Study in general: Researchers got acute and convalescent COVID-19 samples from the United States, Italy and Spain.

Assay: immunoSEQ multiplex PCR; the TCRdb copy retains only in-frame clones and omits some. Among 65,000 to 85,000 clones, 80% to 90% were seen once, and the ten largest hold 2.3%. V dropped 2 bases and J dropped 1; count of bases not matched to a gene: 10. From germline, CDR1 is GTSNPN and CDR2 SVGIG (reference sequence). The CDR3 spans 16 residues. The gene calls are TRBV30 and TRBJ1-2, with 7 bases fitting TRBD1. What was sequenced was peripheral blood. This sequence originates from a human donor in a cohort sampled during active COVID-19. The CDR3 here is CAWSPTRGRINYGYTF. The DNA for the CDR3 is TGTGCCTGGAGTCCGACCAGGGGGAGAATTAACTATGGCTACACCTTC.